The 28 T cell receptor beta chains reported below all come from one sample, sequenced in a study of response to subunit inactivated influenza vaccine. In TCRdb, the RT-PCR reads were re-called with MiXCR into one record per CDR3 protein. This table holds fewer than 750,000 distinct CDR3 sequences, around 15% found once. The material was PBMCs from blood, obtained less than 13 days after vaccination. The receptor set was obtained from a man aged 45 to 65 who received an inactivated influenza vaccine.

This clonotype has just a few counts. V usage is TRBV6-5 and J usage is TRBJ1-2; 11 bases align to TRBD1. Germline V gene lookup returns CDR1 MNHEY and CDR2 SVGAGI. This CDR3 is built from 14 residues. V lost 4 bases, J lost 6 bases, and 4 bases stayed unmatched. The CDR3 nucleotides read TGTGCCAGCAGTTGGACAGGGGGCAAAGATGGCTACACCTTC. As protein: CASSWTGGKDGYTF.

The sample holds a few counts of this clonotype. The V call is TRBV4-3, the J call TRBJ1-2; TRBD1 matches 7 bases. Unmatched junction bases numbered 11, after V lost 1 base and J lost 0 bases. The CDR3 totals 18 residues. The germline V gene has CDR1 LGHNA and CDR2 YSLEER. CDR3 nucleotides: TGCGCCAGCAGCCAAGCTGCCGACAGGGTAGGGGCTAACTATGGCTACACCTTC. Its translation: CASSQAADRVGANYGYTF.

This clonotype came up once. The gene calls are TRBV9 and TRBJ2-1; D is perhaps TRBD2 (7 bases). The CDR3 length is 15 residues. V gave up 2 bases and J gave up 4 bases, with 13 bases separating them. Looked up from germline, CDR1 is SGDLS and CDR2 is YYNGEE. CDR3 loop: CASSVSGTLYNEQFF. For the CDR3, the DNA is TGTGCCAGCAGCGTCAGCGGGACACTATACAATGAGCAGTTCTTC.

This chain links TRBV20-1 with TRBJ2-5; TRBD1 matches 7 bases. Germline V gene sequence: CDR1 DFQATT, CDR2 SNEGSKA (reference sequence). The ends lost 4 bases at V and 0 bases at J; junction bases unmatched: 5. This CDR3 is 14 amino acids long. The CDR3 here is CSAKRTGYQETQYF. CDR3 nucleotides: TGCAGTGCTAAACGGACAGGCTACCAAGAGACCCAGTACTTC.

This chain uses TRBV7-2 with TRBJ2-5, with D uncertain. CDR1 SGHTA and CDR2 FQGNSA come from the germline V gene. The CDR3 is made up of 13 amino acids. Trimming took 5 bases from V and 6 from J, leaving 13 bases between them. The CDR3 loop reads CASSPLWSQTQYF. CDR3 in DNA: TGTGCCAGCAGCCCATTGTGGTCTCAGACCCAGTACTTC.

This chain connects TRBV29-1 to TRBJ2-7, with a possible D match to TRBD1 (5 bases). V lost 4 bases and J 3 bases, leaving 16 bases between the germline ends. The V gene's germline CDR1 is SQVTM and CDR2 ANQGSEA. This CDR3 has 14 amino acids. CDR3 in amino acids: CSVAKGAGSYEQYF. The CDR3 coding sequence is TGCAGCGTTGCAAAAGGGGCAGGAAGCTACGAGCAGTACTTC.

This clonotype was detected ten times or more. The CDR3 here is CASSPQQNTEAFF. The CDR3 DNA reads TGTGCCAGCTCACCACAGCAGAACACTGAAGCTTTCTTT. This chain uses TRBV18 with TRBJ1-1, with no clear D. This CDR3 is built from 13 residues. Germline CDR1 and CDR2: KGHSH and LQKENI. Trimming removed 1 base from V and 1 base from J, with 4 bases in between.

This chain uses TRBV27 with TRBJ1-2, with a weak D call TRBD1 (5 bases). The ends were cut back, 5 bases at V and 4 bases at J, with 8 bases in the middle. This CDR3 spans 12 amino acids. From germline, CDR1 is MNHEY and CDR2 SMNVEV (reference sequence). The DNA for the CDR3 is TGTGCCAGCAGTGACAGCCCCTATGGCTACACCTTC. The encoded protein is CASSDSPYGYTF.

This clonotype was found a few times. The chain joins TRBV6-5 to TRBJ1-2; 8 positions agree with TRBD1. Germline V gene sequence: CDR1 MNHEY, CDR2 SVGAGI. The length of the CDR3 is 16 residues. Unmatched junction bases numbered 8, after V lost 4 bases and J lost 1 base. This CDR3 reads CASSSLRTGNNYGYTF. CDR3 DNA sequence: TGTGCCAGCAGTTCCTTGCGGACAGGGAATAACTATGGCTACACCTTC.

This clonotype has at least ten counts. The V gene is TRBV15, the J gene TRBJ1-6; D might be TRBD1 (5 bases). This CDR3 has 13 residues. The germline CDR1 and CDR2 sequences are LNHNV and YYDKDF (reference sequence). Trimming cost V 0 bases and J 12 bases, with 9 bases left between them. In DNA form, the CDR3 reads TGTGCCACCAGCAGAGATCGAGGGGAACCCCTCCACTTT. The encoded protein is CATSRDRGEPLHF. The whole variable domain, remainder taken from reference TRBV15 and TRBJ1-6, is DAMVIQNPRYQVTQFGKPVTLSCSQTLNHNVMYWYQQKSSQAPKLLFHYYDKDFNNEADTPDNFQSRRPNTSFCFLDIRSPGLGDTAMYLCATSRDRGEPLHFGNGTRLTVT.

This clonotype was seen more than once but under ten times. The V and J genes are TRBV5-1 and TRBJ2-5, with D possibly being TRBD1 (6 bases). Trimming took off 2 bases at V and 2 bases at J, with 10 bases between the two ends. The V gene's germline CDR1 is SGHRS and CDR2 YFSETQ. The CDR3 loop spans 14 amino acids. CDR3 region: CASSLGQPQETQYF. The CDR3 DNA follows: TGCGCCAGCAGCTTAGGACAGCCGCAAGAGACCCAGTACTTC.

A few counts support this clonotype. The rearrangement uses TRBV20-1 and TRBJ2-3; possibly TRBD1 for D (6 bases). In germline, CDR1 is DFQATT, CDR2 SNEGSKA (reference sequence). The CDR3 length is 13 residues. The V end was cut by 7 bases, the J end by 0 bases, with 11 bases between. In nucleotides, the CDR3 is TGCAGTGAACTGGGGGCTAGCACAGATACGCAGTATTTT. Translation: CSELGASTDTQYF.

This clonotype was detected many times. The chain joins TRBV6-5 to TRBJ1-2; the D gene is possibly TRBD1 (5 bases). Trimming cost V 2 bases and J 2 bases, with 6 bases left between them. Germline CDR1 reads MNHEY; CDR2 reads SVGAGI. The CDR3 extends over 13 amino acids. The CDR3: CASSYDRNYGYTF. CDR3 bases: TGTGCCAGCAGTTACGACAGAAACTATGGCTACACCTTC.

This clonotype was detected ten times or more. The rearrangement uses TRBV15 and TRBJ1-2; D uncertain. Trimming shortened V by 0 bases and J by 4 bases, and 9 bases separated the two germline ends. Germline V CDR1 and CDR2: LNHNV, YYDKDF (reference sequence). CDR3 length: 14 residues. The CDR3 DNA follows: TGTGCCACCAGCAGAGATTTGGCCGCCTATGGCTACACCTTC. It is translated as CATSRDLAAYGYTF.

This clonotype was counted ten times or more. The chain employs TRBV3-1 and TRBJ2-5, with D possibly being TRBD1 (5 bases). Per germline, CDR1 LGHDT and CDR2 YNNKEL (reference sequence). Trimming removed 2 bases from V and 2 bases from J, with 6 bases in between. CDR3 length: 13 residues. The CDR3 coding sequence is TGTGCCAGCAGCCAAAGGGGACAAGAGACCCAGTACTTC. This translates into CASSQRGQETQYF.

There are a few counts of this clonotype. The V call is TRBV25-1, the J call TRBJ2-1; D is possibly TRBD2 (6 bases). Trimming stripped 2 bases from V and 6 bases from J, with 14 bases between. Germline loops: CDR1 MGHDK, CDR2 SYGVNS. This CDR3 spans 15 amino acids. CDR3 nucleotide sequence: TGTGCCAGCAGTGAACCCTTGGGGCGGGGCAATGAGCAGTTCTTC. This translates into CASSEPLGRGNEQFF.

This clonotype showed up just a few times. V gene TRBV7-9 combines with J gene TRBJ2-5; tentative D call: TRBD1 (5 bases). CDR1 is SEHNR, CDR2 FQNEAQ, per germline (reference sequence). This CDR3 is built from 13 residues. V was cut by 6 bases and J by 4 bases, with 12 bases left in between. The CDR3 nucleotides are TGTGCCAGCAGTTACAGGTCCACAGAGACCCAGTACTTC. It translates to CASSYRSTETQYF.

This chain links TRBV4-3 with TRBJ2-1; 9 bases map to TRBD1. The V segment lost 1 base and the J segment 4 bases; nucleotides outside the gene matches: 8. Germline V gene lookup returns CDR1 LGHNA and CDR2 YSLEER. This CDR3 is built from 17 residues. CDR3 residues: CASSQADRGIKYNEQFF. As DNA, the CDR3 is TGCGCCAGCAGCCAAGCCGACAGGGGGATAAAGTACAATGAGCAGTTCTTC.

This clonotype was observed many times. The chain links TRBV7-2 to TRBJ1-4; TRBD1 might be the D (5 bases). V was cut by 1 base and J by 7 bases, with 10 bases left in between. CDR1 and CDR2 (germline): SGHTA, FQGNSA. The CDR3 loop spans 14 amino acids. CDR3 nucleotide sequence: TGTGCCAGCAGCTTAGGAGGGACTGCTGAAAAACTGTTTTTT. As protein: CASSLGGTAEKLFF.

This clonotype was seen more than once but under ten times. The V and J genes are TRBV20-1 and TRBJ2-2; possible D gene TRBD2, 5 bases. From germline, CDR1 is DFQATT and CDR2 SNEGSKA (reference sequence). The V end was cut by 3 bases, the J end by 6 bases, with 11 bases between. The CDR3 has 13 residues. DNA of the CDR3: TGCAGTGCTAGCATGCTAGCTGCCGGGGAGCTGTTTTTT. It specifies CSASMLAAGELFF.

This chain links TRBV7-2 with TRBJ1-4; 9 nucleotides align to TRBD1. Germline V lookup: CDR1 SGHTA, CDR2 FQGNSA. The length of the CDR3 is 14 residues. With 5 bases clipped from V and 10 bases from J, the junction kept 8 bases outside the gene matches. In DNA form, the CDR3 reads TGTGCCAGCAGCCCGACTAGGACAGGGGCAAAACTGTTTTTT. Translating it yields CASSPTRTGAKLFF. Filled out from reference TRBV7-2 and TRBJ1-4, the complete variable domain reads GAGVSQSPSNKVTEKGKDVELRCDPISGHTALYWYRQSLGQGLEFLIYFQGNSAPDKSGLPSDRFSAERTGGSVSTLTIQRTQQEDSAVYLCASSPTRTGAKLFFGSGTQLSVL.

The table lists this clonotype with many counts. The chain uses TRBV12-3 or TRBV12-4 and TRBJ2-2; D not resolved. V lost 3 bases, J lost 0 bases, and 8 bases lay in between. The CDR3 runs to 15 residues. Written as DNA, the CDR3 is TGTGCCAGCAGTTTCGGGTCCGCGAACACCGGGGAGCTGTTTTTT. Protein sequence: CASSFGSANTGELFF.

This clonotype has at least ten counts. The chain carries TRBV15 and TRBJ2-3; D is unresolved. The CDR3 is made up of 14 amino acids. Per germline, CDR1 LNHNV and CDR2 YYDKDF (reference sequence). Trimming stripped 0 bases from V and 4 bases from J, with 8 bases between. The CDR3: CATSRDLWADTQYF. The CDR3 region has the DNA TGTGCCACCAGCAGAGATCTATGGGCAGATACGCAGTATTTT. The whole variable domain, filled in from reference TRBV15 and TRBJ2-3, reads DAMVIQNPRYQVTQFGKPVTLSCSQTLNHNVMYWYQQKSSQAPKLLFHYYDKDFNNEADTPDNFQSRRPNTSFCFLDIRSPGLGDTAMYLCATSRDLWADTQYFGPGTRLTVL.

This clonotype has a count of ten or more. The V and J genes are TRBV7-9 and TRBJ2-5; the match to TRBD2 covers 11 bases. The CDR3 consists of 17 residues. Trimming took 2 bases from V and 0 from J; bases not matched to a gene: 5. Germline V gene data show CDR1 as SEHNR and CDR2 as FQNEAQ (reference sequence). CDR3 amino acids: CASSLWGTSGNQETQYF. The CDR3 nucleotides read TGTGCCAGCAGCTTATGGGGGACTAGCGGCAACCAAGAGACCCAGTACTTC.

The chain couples TRBV20-1 to TRBJ1-1, with 7 bases aligning to TRBD1. The germline CDR1 and CDR2 sequences are DFQATT and SNEGSKA (reference sequence). This CDR3 has 15 residues. Trimming at V came to 0 bases and at J to 5 bases, leaving 9 bases not matched to a gene. CDR3 in DNA: TGCAGTGCTAGAGATTTCCAGGGGGGTCATACTGAAGCTTTCTTT. Translating it yields CSARDFQGGHTEAFF.

The chain joins TRBV11-3 to TRBJ2-5; 9 bases are a match to TRBD2. The junction had 6 bases not matched to a gene; V was cut back by 5 bases and J by 2 bases. The CDR3 is 15 residues long. The germline V gene encodes CDR1 SGHNT and CDR2 YENEEA. Here the CDR3 DNA reads TGTGCCAGCAGCCCCGGCGGGGGGGATCAAGAGACCCAGTACTTC. This translates into CASSPGGGDQETQYF.

This clonotype showed up just a few times. The chain employs TRBV30 and TRBJ2-2; a weak D match, TRBD1 (5 bases). The V gene lost 8 bases and the J gene lost 5 bases, with 12 bases spanning the gap. Per germline, CDR1 GTSNPN and CDR2 SVGIG (reference sequence). CDR3 size: 12 residues. The CDR3 DNA follows: TGTGCCGGGCAGGGTCCGACCGGGGAGCTGTTTTTT. This sequence encodes CAGQGPTGELFF.

This chain links TRBV15 with TRBJ2-3; D call uncertain. Germline CDR1 LNHNV, CDR2 YYDKDF (reference sequence). The CDR3 sequence is 13 residues long. V was pared by 1 base and J by 6 bases, with 8 bases between. This CDR3 is CATSRVRWDTQYF. CDR3 sequence (DNA): TGTGCCACCAGCAGAGTCCGTTGGGATACGCAGTATTTT.